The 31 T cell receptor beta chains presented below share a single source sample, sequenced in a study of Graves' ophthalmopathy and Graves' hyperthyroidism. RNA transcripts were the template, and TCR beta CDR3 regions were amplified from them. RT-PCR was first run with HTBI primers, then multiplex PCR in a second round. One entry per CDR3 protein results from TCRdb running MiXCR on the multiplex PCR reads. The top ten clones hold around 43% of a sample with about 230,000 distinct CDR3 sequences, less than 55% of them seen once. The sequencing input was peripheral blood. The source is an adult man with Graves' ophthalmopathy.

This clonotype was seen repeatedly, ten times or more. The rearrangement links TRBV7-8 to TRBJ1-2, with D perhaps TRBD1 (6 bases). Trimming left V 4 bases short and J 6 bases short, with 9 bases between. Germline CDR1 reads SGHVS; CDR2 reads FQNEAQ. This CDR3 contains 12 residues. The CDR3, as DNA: TGTGCCAGCAGCTCCCACAGGGATGGCTACACCTTC. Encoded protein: CASSSHRDGYTF. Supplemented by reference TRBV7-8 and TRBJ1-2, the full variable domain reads GAGVSQSPRYKVAKRGQDVALRCDPISGHVSLFWYQQALGQGPEFLTYFQNEAQLDKSGLPSDRFFAERPEGSVSTLKIQRTQQEDSAVYLCASSSHRDGYTFGSGTRLTVV.

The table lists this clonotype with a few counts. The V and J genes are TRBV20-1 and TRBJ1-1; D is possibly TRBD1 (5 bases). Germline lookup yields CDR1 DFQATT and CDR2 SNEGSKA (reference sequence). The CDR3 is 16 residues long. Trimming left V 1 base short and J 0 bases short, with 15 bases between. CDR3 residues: CSARGGTFTMNTEAFF. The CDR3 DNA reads TGCAGTGCTAGAGGGGGGACGTTCACTATGAACACTGAAGCTTTCTTT.

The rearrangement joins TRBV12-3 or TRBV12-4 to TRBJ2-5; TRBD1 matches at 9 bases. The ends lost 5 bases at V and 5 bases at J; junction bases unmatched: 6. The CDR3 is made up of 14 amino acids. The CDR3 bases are TGTGCCAGCAGTCGACAGGGGGATAGGGAGACCCAGTACTTC. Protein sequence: CASSRQGDRETQYF.

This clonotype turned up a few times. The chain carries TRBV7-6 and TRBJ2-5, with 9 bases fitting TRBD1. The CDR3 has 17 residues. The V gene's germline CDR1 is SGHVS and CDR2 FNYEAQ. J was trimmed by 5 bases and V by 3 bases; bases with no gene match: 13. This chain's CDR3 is CASSFGGQGFVGETQYF. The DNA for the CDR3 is TGTGCCAGCAGCTTCGGGGGACAGGGCTTTGTTGGGGAGACCCAGTACTTC.

CDR3 protein: CASSQGQGSSYEQYF. The DNA of the CDR3 is TGCGCCAGCAGCCAAGGACAGGGGAGCTCCTACGAGCAGTACTTC. This chain links TRBV5-1 with TRBJ2-7, with 9 bases that match TRBD1. This CDR3 spans 15 amino acids. Per the germline V gene, CDR1 is SGHRS and CDR2 is YFSETQ. V lost 4 bases and J lost 0; bases outside the gene matches: 5.

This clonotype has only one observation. CDR3 residues: CASSDPPGEQYF. The CDR3 bases are TGTGCCAGCAGCGACCCCCCTGGCGAGCAGTACTTC. The chain carries TRBV9 and TRBJ2-7, with unresolved D. Germline CDR1 reads SGDLS; CDR2 reads YYNGEE. Trimming pared 3 bases from V and 6 bases from J, leaving 10 bases between. The CDR3 has 12 residues.

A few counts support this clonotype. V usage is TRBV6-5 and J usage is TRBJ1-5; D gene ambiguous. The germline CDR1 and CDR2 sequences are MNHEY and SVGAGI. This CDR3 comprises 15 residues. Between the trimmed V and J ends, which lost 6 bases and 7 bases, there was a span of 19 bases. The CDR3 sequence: CASSPGRARRQPQHF. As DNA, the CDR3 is TGTGCCAGCAGCCCTGGGAGGGCGCGAAGGCAGCCCCAGCATTTT.

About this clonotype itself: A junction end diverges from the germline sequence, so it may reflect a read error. The CDR3 region is CASSERRLGTGEPFF. The CDR3 bases are TGTGCCAGCAGTGAGCGGCGACTGGGCACCGGGGAGCCGTTTTTT. The chain is built from TRBV2 and TRBJ2-2, with D possibly TRBD2 on 5 matching bases. This CDR3 is built from 15 residues. Germline V gene lookup returns CDR1 SNHLY and CDR2 FYNNEI.

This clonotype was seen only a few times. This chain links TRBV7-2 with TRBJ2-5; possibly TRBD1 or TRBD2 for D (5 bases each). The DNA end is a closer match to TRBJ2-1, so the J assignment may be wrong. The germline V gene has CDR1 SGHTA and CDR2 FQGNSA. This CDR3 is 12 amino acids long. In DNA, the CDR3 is TGTGCCAGCAGCCGCCTTGGGACGTCGCAGTTCTTC. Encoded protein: CASSRLGTSQFF.

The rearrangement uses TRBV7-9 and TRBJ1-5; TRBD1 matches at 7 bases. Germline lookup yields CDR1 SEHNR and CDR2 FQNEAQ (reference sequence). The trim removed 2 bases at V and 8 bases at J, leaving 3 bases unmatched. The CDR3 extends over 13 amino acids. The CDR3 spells CASSLQGGEPQHF. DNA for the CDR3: TGTGCCAGCAGCTTACAGGGGGGTGAGCCCCAGCATTTT. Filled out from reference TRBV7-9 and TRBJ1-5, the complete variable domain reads DTGVSQNPRHKITKRGQNVTFRCDPISEHNRLYWYRQTLGQGPEFLTYFQNEAQLEKSRLLSDRFSAERPKGSFSTLEIQRTEQGDSAMYLCASSLQGGEPQHFGDGTRLSIL.

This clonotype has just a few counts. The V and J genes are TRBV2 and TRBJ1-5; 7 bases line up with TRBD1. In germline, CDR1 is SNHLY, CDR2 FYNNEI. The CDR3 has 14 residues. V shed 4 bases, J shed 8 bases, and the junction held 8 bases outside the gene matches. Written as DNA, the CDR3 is TGTGCCAGCAGTGTGACAGGGTCCAGCAAGCCCCAGCATTTT. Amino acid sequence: CASSVTGSSKPQHF.

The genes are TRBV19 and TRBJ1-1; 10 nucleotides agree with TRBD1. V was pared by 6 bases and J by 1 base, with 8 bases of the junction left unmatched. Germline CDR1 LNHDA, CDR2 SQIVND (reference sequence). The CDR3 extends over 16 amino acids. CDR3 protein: CASSGRDRGSNTEAFF. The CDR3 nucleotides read TGTGCCAGTAGCGGCCGGGACAGGGGCTCGAACACTGAAGCTTTCTTT.

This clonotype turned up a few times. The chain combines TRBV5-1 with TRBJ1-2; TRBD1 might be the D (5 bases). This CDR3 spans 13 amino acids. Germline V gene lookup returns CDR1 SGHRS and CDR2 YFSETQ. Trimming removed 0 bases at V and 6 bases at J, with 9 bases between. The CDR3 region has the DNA TGCGCCAGCAGCTTGGGACCGGGGGATGGCTACACCTTC. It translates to CASSLGPGDGYTF. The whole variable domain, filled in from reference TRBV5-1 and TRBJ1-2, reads KAGVTQTPRYLIKTRGQQVTLSCSPISGHRSVSWYQQTPGQGLQFLFEYFSETQRNKGNFPGRFSGRQFSNSRSEMNVSTLELGDSALYLCASSLGPGDGYTFGSGTRLTVV.

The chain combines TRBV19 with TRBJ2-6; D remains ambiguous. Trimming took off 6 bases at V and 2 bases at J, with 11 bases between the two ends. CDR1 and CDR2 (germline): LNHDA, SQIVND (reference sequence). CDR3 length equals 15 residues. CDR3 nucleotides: TGTGCCAGTAGACCTACAGTGGCTGGGGCCAACGTCCTGACTTTC. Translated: CASRPTVAGANVLTF. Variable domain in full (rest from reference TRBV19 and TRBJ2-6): DGGITQSPKYLFRKEGQNVTLSCEQNLNHDAMYWYRQDPGQGLRLIYYSQIVNDFQKGDIAEGYSVSREKKESFPLTVTSAQKNPTAFYLCASRPTVAGANVLTFGAGSRLTVL.

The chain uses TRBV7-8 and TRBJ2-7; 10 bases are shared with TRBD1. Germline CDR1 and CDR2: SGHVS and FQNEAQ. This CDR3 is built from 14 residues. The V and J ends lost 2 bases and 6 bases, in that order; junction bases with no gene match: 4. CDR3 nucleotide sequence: TGTGCCAGCAGCTTATCCGGACAGGGGGTCGAGCAGTACTTC. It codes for CASSLSGQGVEQYF.

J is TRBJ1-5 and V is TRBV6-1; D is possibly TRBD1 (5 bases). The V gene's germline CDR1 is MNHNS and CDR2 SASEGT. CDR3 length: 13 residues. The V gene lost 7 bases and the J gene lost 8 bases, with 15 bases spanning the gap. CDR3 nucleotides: TGTGCCAGCACCGACAGCCCGCGGGAGCCCCAGCATTTT. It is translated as CASTDSPREPQHF.

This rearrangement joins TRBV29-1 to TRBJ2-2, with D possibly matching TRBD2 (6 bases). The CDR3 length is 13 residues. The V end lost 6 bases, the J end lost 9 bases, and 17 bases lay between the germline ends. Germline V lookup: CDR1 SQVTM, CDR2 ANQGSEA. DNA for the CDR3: TGCAGCGTCGGGACTTACCCTAGGCGGGAGCTGTTTTTT. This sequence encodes CSVGTYPRRELFF.

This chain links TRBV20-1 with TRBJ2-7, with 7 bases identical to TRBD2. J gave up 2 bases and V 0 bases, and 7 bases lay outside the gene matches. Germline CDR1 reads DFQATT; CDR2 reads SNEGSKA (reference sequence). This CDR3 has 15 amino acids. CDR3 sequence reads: CSARDSQRGTYEQYF. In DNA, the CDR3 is TGCAGTGCTAGAGATAGTCAGCGGGGTACCTACGAGCAGTACTTC.

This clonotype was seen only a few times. Here the CDR3 DNA reads TGCGCCAGCAGCAAGGACGTGGGAGGTAGCAATCAGCCCCAGCATTTT. Its translation: CASSKDVGGSNQPQHF. The chain recombines TRBV5-1 with TRBJ1-5; D call uncertain. The CDR3 sequence is 16 residues long. Trimming took 4 bases from V and 0 from J, leaving 14 bases between them. Germline V lookup: CDR1 SGHRS, CDR2 YFSETQ.

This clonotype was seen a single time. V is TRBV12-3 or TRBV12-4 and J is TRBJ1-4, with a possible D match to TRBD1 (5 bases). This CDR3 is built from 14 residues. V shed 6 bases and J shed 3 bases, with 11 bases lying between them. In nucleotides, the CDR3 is TGTGCCAGCAGGGACACGGCCGCTAATGAAAAACTGTTTTTT. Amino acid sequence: CASRDTAANEKLFF.

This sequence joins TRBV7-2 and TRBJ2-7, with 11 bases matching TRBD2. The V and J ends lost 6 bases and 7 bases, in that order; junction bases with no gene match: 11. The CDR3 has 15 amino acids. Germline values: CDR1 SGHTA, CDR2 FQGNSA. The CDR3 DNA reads TGTGCCAGCAGTCATACTAGCGGGAGCCTGGGGGAGCAGTACTTC. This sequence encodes CASSHTSGSLGEQYF. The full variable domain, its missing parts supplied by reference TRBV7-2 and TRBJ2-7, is GAGVSQSPSNKVTEKGKDVELRCDPISGHTALYWYRQSLGQGLEFLIYFQGNSAPDKSGLPSDRFSAERTGGSVSTLTIQRTQQEDSAVYLCASSHTSGSLGEQYFGPGTRLTVT.

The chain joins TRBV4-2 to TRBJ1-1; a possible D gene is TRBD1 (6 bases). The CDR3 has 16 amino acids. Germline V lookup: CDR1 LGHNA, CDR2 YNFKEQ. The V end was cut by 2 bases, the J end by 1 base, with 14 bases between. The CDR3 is CASSQTGMRGNTEAFF. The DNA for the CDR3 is TGTGCCAGCAGCCAAACAGGGATGAGGGGGAACACTGAAGCTTTCTTT.

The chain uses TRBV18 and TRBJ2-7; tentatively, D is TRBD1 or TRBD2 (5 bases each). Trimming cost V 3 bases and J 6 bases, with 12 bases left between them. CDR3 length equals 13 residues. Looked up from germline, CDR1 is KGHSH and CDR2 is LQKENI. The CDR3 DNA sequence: TGTGCCAGCTCACCCGGGGCAGGTAGCGAGCAGTACTTC. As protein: CASSPGAGSEQYF.

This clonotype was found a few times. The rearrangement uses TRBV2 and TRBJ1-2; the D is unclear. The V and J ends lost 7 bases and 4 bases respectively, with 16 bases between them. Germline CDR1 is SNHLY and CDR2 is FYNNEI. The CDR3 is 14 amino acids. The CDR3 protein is CASIGRRGGYGYTF. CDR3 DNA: TGTGCCAGCATTGGGAGAAGAGGAGGCTATGGCTACACCTTC. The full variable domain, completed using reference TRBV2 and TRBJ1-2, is EPEVTQTPSHQVTQMGQEVILRCVPISNHLYFYWYRQILGQKVEFLVSFYNNEISEKSEIFDDQFSVERPDGSNFTLKIRSTKLEDSAMYFCASIGRRGGYGYTFGSGTRLTVV.

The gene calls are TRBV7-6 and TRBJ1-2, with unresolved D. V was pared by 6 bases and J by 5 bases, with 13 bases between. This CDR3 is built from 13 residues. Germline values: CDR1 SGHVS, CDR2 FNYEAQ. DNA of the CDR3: TGTGCCAGCAGTTCCACTAGCGGATATGGCTACACCTTC. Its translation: CASSSTSGYGYTF.

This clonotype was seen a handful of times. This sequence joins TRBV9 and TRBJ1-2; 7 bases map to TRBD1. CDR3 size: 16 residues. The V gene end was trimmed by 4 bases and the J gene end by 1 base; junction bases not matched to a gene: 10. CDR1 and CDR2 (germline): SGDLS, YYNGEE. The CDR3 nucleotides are TGTGCCAGCAGCCGTGAGGGGACAGCGCTTAACTATGGCTACACCTTC. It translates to CASSREGTALNYGYTF.

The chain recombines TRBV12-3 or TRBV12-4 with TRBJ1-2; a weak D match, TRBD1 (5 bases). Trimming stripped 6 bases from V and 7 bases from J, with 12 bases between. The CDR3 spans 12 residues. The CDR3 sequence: CASSTRVSGYTF. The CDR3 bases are TGTGCCAGCAGCACCAGGGTTTCTGGCTACACCTTC.

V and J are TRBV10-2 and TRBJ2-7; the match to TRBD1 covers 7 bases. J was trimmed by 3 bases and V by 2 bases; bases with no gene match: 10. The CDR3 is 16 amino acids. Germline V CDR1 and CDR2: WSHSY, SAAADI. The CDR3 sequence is CASSETMPGQDYEQYF. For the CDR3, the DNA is TGCGCCAGCAGTGAGACCATGCCTGGACAGGACTACGAGCAGTACTTC.

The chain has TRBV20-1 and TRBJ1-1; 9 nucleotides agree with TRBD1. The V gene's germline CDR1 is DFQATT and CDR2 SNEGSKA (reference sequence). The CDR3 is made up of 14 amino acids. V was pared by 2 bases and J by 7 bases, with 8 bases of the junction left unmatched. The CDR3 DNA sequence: TGCAGTGCTAGACTGGACAGGGGTTTAAGTGAAGCTTTCTTT. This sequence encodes CSARLDRGLSEAFF.

The CDR3 sequence is CSARGRSGPTYEQYF. In DNA, the CDR3 is TGCAGTGCTAGAGGTCGATCGGGACCGACCTACGAGCAGTACTTC. The chain has TRBV20-1 and TRBJ2-7, with D tentatively TRBD1 or TRBD2 (5 bases each). CDR3 length: 15 amino acids. V was cut by 1 base and J by 2 bases, with 15 bases left in between. Germline V gives CDR1 DFQATT, CDR2 SNEGSKA (reference sequence).

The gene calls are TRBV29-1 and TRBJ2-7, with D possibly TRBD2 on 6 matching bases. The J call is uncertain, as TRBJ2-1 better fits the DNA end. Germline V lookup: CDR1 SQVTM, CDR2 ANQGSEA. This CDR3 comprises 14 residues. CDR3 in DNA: TGCAGCGTTGAATTAGCGGAGTCCTACAATGAGCAGTTCTTC. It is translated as CSVELAESYNEQFF.